A selection of T cell receptor beta chains follows, all from one sample in a study of blood T cells in healthy people across ages. MiXCR, run by TCRdb on the 5' RACE reads, gives a single entry per CDR3 protein. The sample records around 940,000 distinct CDR3 sequences, roughly half being singletons. Input material: blood. The receptors originated from a woman aged 60-70 years in good health. Both conserved end residues are part of each CDR3. A D gene is named only where the DNA matches it firmly. Some rows have no size entry. The others give once, few or many, or a class for an expanded clone.

abundance	j_gene	d_gene	v_gene	CDR3nt	CDR3aa
-	TRBJ2-5	TRBD2	TRBV7-2	TGTGCCAGCAGCCTCTGGGTAGCGGGAGGGGAAGGGACCCAGTACTTC	CASSLWVAGGEGTQYF
once	TRBJ1-2	TRBD1	TRBV18	TGTGCCAGCTCAAAAGAGGGGGCGCCTAGGCGTGCGGAAGATGGCTACACCTTC	CASSKEGAPRRAEDGYTF
-	TRBJ2-6	-	TRBV24-1	TGTGCCACCAGTGTCCTCAAATTGTCGGACTCTGGGGCCAACGTCCTGACTTTC	CATSVLKLSDSGANVLTF
-	TRBJ2-7	TRBD2	TRBV5-1	TGCGCCAGCAGGAGCTCGGGGGACTACAATGAGCAGTACTTC	CASRSSGDYNEQYF
-	TRBJ2-1	-	TRBV7-2	TGTGCCAGCAGCTTAGAGGGGAGGGAGCAGTTCTTC	CASSLEGREQFF
few	TRBJ2-5	-	TRBV7-9	TGTGCCAGCAGCTTTTCCCCGAGGGCCCAGGGAGAGACCCAGTACTTC	CASSFSPRAQGETQYF
-	TRBJ1-1	-	TRBV20-1	TGCAGTGCTACCAAAGGGGTTTTCGGTATGAACACTGAAGCTTTCTTT	CSATKGVFGMNTEAFF
-	TRBJ2-6	-	TRBV5-1	TGCGCCAGCAGCTCTACGACAGGTTATGTGATCTCGGGGGCCAACGTCCTGACTTTC	CASSSTTGYVISGANVLTF
few	TRBJ1-2	-	TRBV29-1	TGCAGCGTGGCGGGGGCCATTGACAGAGACCACGGCTATGGCTACACCTTC	CSVAGAIDRDHGYGYTF
-	TRBJ1-2	TRBD1	TRBV5-1	TGCGCCAGCGGATCATTACAGGGGGCCGGGGGCTACACCTTC	CASGSLQGAGGYTF
few	TRBJ2-7	-	TRBV15	TGTGCCACCAGCAGAGATGGGCTAAAGTACGCCGAGCAGTACTTC	CATSRDGLKYAEQYF